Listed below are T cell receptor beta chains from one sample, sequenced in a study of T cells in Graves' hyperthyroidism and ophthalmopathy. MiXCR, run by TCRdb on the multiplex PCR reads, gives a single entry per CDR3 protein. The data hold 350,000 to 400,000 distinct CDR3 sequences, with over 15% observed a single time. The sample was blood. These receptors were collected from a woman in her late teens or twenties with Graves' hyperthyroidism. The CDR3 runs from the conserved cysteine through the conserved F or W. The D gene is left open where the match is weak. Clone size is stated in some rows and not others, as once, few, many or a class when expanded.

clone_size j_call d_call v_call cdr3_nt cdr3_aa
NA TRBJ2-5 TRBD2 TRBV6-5 TGTGCCAGCAGTTGGGGGGGACTGCAAGAGACCCAGTACTTC CASSWGGLQETQYF
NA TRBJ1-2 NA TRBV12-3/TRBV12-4 TGTGCCAGCAGTCCCGGGACACTAGTGGGCTACACCTTC CASSPGTLVGYTF
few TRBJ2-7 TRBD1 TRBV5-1 TGCGCCAGCAGCTCGTGGACAGGGCAAGAGACCTACGAGCAGTACTTC CASSSWTGQETYEQYF
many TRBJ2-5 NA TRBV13 TGTGCCAGCAGCCAACGGGACTCGCAAGAGACCCAGTACTTC CASSQRDSQETQYF
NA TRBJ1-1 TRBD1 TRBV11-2 TGTGCCAGCAGCTTAGAGGGCAGGGGGCGAGCGGCTTTCTTT CASSLEGRGRAAFF
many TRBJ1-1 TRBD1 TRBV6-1 TGTGCCAGCAACGACAGGGGGACACCAGGTGAAGCTTTCTTT CASNDRGTPGEAFF
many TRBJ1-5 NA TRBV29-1 TGCAGCGTTGGGCTGACAGGCGGGCAGCCCCAGCATTTT CSVGLTGGQPQHF
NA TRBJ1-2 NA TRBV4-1 TGCGCCAGCAGCCAAGGGCCAGGGGACGTCTATGGCTACACCTTC CASSQGPGDVYGYTF
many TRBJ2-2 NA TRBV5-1 TGCGCCAGCAGCCTATTCGAGGGGCTGAACACCGGGGAGCTGTTTTTT CASSLFEGLNTGELFF
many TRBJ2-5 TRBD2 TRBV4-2 TGTGCCAGCAGCCAACGGACTAGCGGGGGGGCGGGCGAGACCCAGTACTTC CASSQRTSGGAGETQYF
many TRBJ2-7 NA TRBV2 TGTGCCAGCAGTGATCTCCCCTACGAGCAGTACTTC CASSDLPYEQYF
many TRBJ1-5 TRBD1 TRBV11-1 TGTGCCAGCAGCGCCCATAGGACAGGGAAGGCCAATCAGCCCCAGCATTTT CASSAHRTGKANQPQHF
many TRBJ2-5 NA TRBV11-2 TGTGCCAGCAGCCCCCTGGCCCGTTCAAAAGAGACCCAGTACTTC CASSPLARSKETQYF
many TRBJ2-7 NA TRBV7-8 TGTGCCAGCAGCTTAAAAAAAACCTACGAGCAGTACTTC CASSLKKTYEQYF
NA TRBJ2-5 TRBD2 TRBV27 TGTGCCAGCATGCCGGTTCTAGCGGGATCGTATCGGTTCGAGACCCAGTACTTC CASMPVLAGSYRFETQYF
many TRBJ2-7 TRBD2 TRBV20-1 TGCAGTGCTAGAGAGTTAGCGGGGTTCTACGAGCAGTACTTC CSARELAGFYEQYF
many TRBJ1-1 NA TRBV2 TGTGCCAGCATCCGGACGGAGAACACTGAAGCTTTCTTT CASIRTENTEAFF
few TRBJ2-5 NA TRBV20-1 TGCAGTGCTAGAGACGCTAGGACACCCGTAGCAGAGACCCAGTACTTC CSARDARTPVAETQYF
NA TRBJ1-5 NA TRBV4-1 TGCGCCAGCAGCCAAGCCCGGGTTGTAAGTCAGCCCCAGCATTTT CASSQARVVSQPQHF
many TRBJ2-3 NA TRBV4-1 TGCGCCAGCAGCCAAGAGAGCGGCGCAGATACGCAGTATTTT CASSQESGADTQYF
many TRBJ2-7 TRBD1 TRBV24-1 TGTGCCACCAGTGATTGGGACAGGGGTCCCAACTCCTACGAGCAGTACTTC CATSDWDRGPNSYEQYF
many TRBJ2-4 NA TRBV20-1 TGCAGTGCTCGCGGGACTAAAAACATTCAGTACTTC CSARGTKNIQYF
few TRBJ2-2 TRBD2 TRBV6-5 TGTGCCAGCAGTTCCGCGGGGGAGAACACCGGGGAGCTGTTTTTT CASSSAGENTGELFF
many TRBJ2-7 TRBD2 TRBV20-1 TGCAGTGCTAGAGGGACTAGCGGCCTTTACGAGCAGTACTTC CSARGTSGLYEQYF
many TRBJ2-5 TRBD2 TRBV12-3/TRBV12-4 TGTGCCAGCAGTTTACCAGCGGGGGTAATCCAAGAGACCCAGTACTTC CASSLPAGVIQETQYF
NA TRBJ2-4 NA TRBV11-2 TGTGCCAGCAGTCAGTTAAGGGGCACGGCCAAAAACATTCAGTACTTC CASSQLRGTAKNIQYF
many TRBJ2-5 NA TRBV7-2 TGTGCCAGCAGCTGGGGATCCGCCATCGGTGAGACCCAGTACTTC CASSWGSAIGETQYF
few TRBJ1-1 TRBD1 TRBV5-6 TGTGCCAGCAGCTTTCAAATGGGGGACAGAGGAGCTTTCTTT CASSFQMGDRGAFF
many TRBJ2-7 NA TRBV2 TGTGCCAGCGGGAGTGAACGATGGGGAAGCTCCTACGAGCAGTACTTC CASGSERWGSSYEQYF
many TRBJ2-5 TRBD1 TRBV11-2 TGTGCCAGCAGCCCACCACACAGGGGGGAGACCCAGTACTTC CASSPPHRGETQYF
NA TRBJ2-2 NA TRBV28 TGTGCCAGCAGTTTAATCGGACAGTTGAACACCGGGGAGCTGTTTTTT CASSLIGQLNTGELFF
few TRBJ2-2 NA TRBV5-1 TGCGCCAGCAGCTTGAACTTCAACACCGGGGAGCTGTTTTTT CASSLNFNTGELFF
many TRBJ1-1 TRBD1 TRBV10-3 TGTGCCATCAGTCGAACCACTCCAAAGCCCGGGACAGGAAACACTGAAGCTTTCTTT CAISRTTPKPGTGNTEAFF
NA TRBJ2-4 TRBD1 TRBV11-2 TGTGCCAGCAGAGGCCTACAGGGGACCAAAAACATTCAGTACTTC CASRGLQGTKNIQYF
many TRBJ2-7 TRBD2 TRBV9 TGTGCCAGCAGCGCGACTAGCTCCACCGACGAGCAGTACTTC CASSATSSTDEQYF
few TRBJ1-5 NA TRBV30 TGTGCCTGGAGTCTACAGGGTCAGCCCCAGCATTTT CAWSLQGQPQHF
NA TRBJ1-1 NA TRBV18 TGTGCCAGCTCGCGCGGGACAAGGGCCCGAGAGAACACTGAAGCTTTCTTT CASSRGTRARENTEAFF
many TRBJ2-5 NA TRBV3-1 TGTGCCAGCAGCCAAGATCTAAGTCAAGAGACCCAGTACTTC CASSQDLSQETQYF
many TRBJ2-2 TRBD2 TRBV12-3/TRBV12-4 TGTGCCAGCAGCCTCTCGACGGGAGGAGGGCTGTTTTTT CASSLSTGGGLFF
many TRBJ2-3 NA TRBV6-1 TGTGCCAGCAGCCGACTTGAAGATACGCAGTATTTT CASSRLEDTQYF